A selection of T cell receptor beta chains follows, all from one sample in a study of naive and memory T cell subsets. One entry per CDR3 protein, called by TCRdb with MiXCR from the 5' RACE reads. The sample has about 62,000 distinct CDR3 sequences, 8% seen once. These receptor sequences come from a female donor in good health. CDR3s include the opening cysteine and the closing phenylalanine or tryptophan. A D gene is named only where the DNA matches it firmly. Expanded clones are given a class, and other clones once, few, many or no size at all.

v_call: TRBV13; j_call: TRBJ2-1; clone_size: few; d_call: NA; cdr3_nt: TGTGCCAGCAGCTTAACTGGGGTGAGGGATGAGCAGTTCTTC; cdr3_aa: CASSLTGVRDEQFF
v_call: TRBV5-5; j_call: TRBJ2-1; clone_size: few; d_call: NA; cdr3_nt: TGTGCCAGCAGCTTGGTCAGGGGGAGGTACAATGAGCAGTTCTTC; cdr3_aa: CASSLVRGRYNEQFF
v_call: TRBV28; j_call: TRBJ1-3; clone_size: NA; d_call: NA; cdr3_nt: TGTGCCAGCAGTTCACAGGGAACCAACTCTGGAAACACCATATATTTT; cdr3_aa: CASSSQGTNSGNTIYF
v_call: TRBV5-1; j_call: TRBJ1-3; clone_size: few; d_call: NA; cdr3_nt: TGCGCCAGCAGCCCTGGAAACACCATATATTTT; cdr3_aa: CASSPGNTIYF
v_call: TRBV6-6; j_call: TRBJ2-3; clone_size: few; d_call: TRBD2; cdr3_nt: TGTGCCAGCAGAACTCCTGGGACTAGCGCGACAGATACGCAGTATTTT; cdr3_aa: CASRTPGTSATDTQYF
v_call: TRBV20-1; j_call: TRBJ2-5; clone_size: few; d_call: NA; cdr3_nt: TGCAGTGCTACCATAGACGGAGAGACCCAGTACTTC; cdr3_aa: CSATIDGETQYF
v_call: TRBV2; j_call: TRBJ2-5; clone_size: few; d_call: TRBD2; cdr3_nt: TGTGCCAGCAGTCGGAGACTAGCGGGGGAGACCCAGTACTTC; cdr3_aa: CASSRRLAGETQYF
v_call: TRBV25-1; j_call: TRBJ2-4; clone_size: few; d_call: TRBD1; cdr3_nt: TGTGCCAGCAGTGAATTGAGGGGGCCGGACAAAAACATTCAGTACTTC; cdr3_aa: CASSELRGPDKNIQYF
v_call: TRBV7-6; j_call: TRBJ2-7; clone_size: NA; d_call: NA; cdr3_nt: TGTGCCAGCGGTGACTTTGACTACGAGCAGTACTTC; cdr3_aa: CASGDFDYEQYF
v_call: TRBV7-8; j_call: TRBJ1-5; clone_size: NA; d_call: NA; cdr3_nt: TGTGCCAGCAGCTTAAATAACAGGACTATTGGCAATCAGCCCCAGCATTTT; cdr3_aa: CASSLNNRTIGNQPQHF
v_call: TRBV7-2; j_call: TRBJ2-3; clone_size: few; d_call: NA; cdr3_nt: TGTGCCAGCAGCGCTAGACCCTACACAGATACGCAGTATTTT; cdr3_aa: CASSARPYTDTQYF
v_call: TRBV5-1; j_call: TRBJ2-1; clone_size: NA; d_call: TRBD1; cdr3_nt: TGCGCCAGCAAGGTTTCCGGGACAGGGGGCAATGAGCAGTTCTTC; cdr3_aa: CASKVSGTGGNEQFF
v_call: TRBV18; j_call: TRBJ2-1; clone_size: NA; d_call: TRBD2; cdr3_nt: TGTGCCAGCTCAGCCGGGACTAGCGGGAGGGCCGTAAATGAGCAGTTCTTC; cdr3_aa: CASSAGTSGRAVNEQFF
v_call: TRBV5-1; j_call: TRBJ2-5; clone_size: NA; d_call: TRBD1; cdr3_nt: TGCGCCAGCAGCCAGGGACAGGGCACGGTAACGGGAGAGACCCAGTACTTC; cdr3_aa: CASSQGQGTVTGETQYF
v_call: TRBV19; j_call: TRBJ2-3; clone_size: NA; d_call: NA; cdr3_nt: TGTGCCAGTAGTATAGGGTGGGATACGCAGTATTTT; cdr3_aa: CASSIGWDTQYF